These 24 T cell receptor beta chains were sequenced from one sample in a study of OX40 agonist ivuxolimab in advanced cancers. Sequenced by immunoSEQ multiplex PCR; TCRdb stores in-frame clones only, minus some. The sample has some 38,000 clones, nearly 90% seen once. Material: CD4+ or CD8+ T cells sorted from blood, obtained in a trial of the OX40 agonist ivuxolimab. The receptors derive from an adult with an advanced solid tumor such as melanoma, head and neck, liver or kidney cancer.

This chain links TRBV11-3 with TRBJ2-1; 7 bases align to TRBD2. Germline CDR1 reads SGHNT; CDR2 reads YENEEA. Losses at the gene ends were 5 bases for V and 0 bases for J; bases not matched to a gene: 7. This CDR3 comprises 16 residues. The CDR3 nucleotides read TGTGCCAGCAGCCGGGGAGGGGTTAGCTCCTACAATGAGCAGTTCTTC. Encoded protein: CASSRGGVSSYNEQFF.

The V gene is TRBV27, the J gene TRBJ1-6, with TRBD1 matching 8 bases. V shed 3 bases and J 7 bases; nucleotides not matched to a gene: 5. The CDR3 runs to 15 residues. CDR1 is MNHEY and CDR2 is SMNVEV in the germline V gene (reference sequence). The CDR3 bases are TGTGCCAGCAGTTTTGGGACAGGTGGGAATTCACCCCTCCACTTT. It encodes CASSFGTGGNSPLHF.

This chain joins TRBV27 and TRBJ2-3; D could derive from TRBD1 or TRBD2 (6 bases each). Germline CDR1 and CDR2: MNHEY and SMNVEV (reference sequence). This CDR3 region has 16 residues. Deletions cut 3 bases from V and 1 base from J, with 14 bases between. CDR3 sequence: CASSFSGALGTDTQYF. CDR3 nucleotides: TGTGCCAGCAGTTTTTCGGGGGCCTTGGGCACAGATACGCAGTATTTT.

V is TRBV28 and J is TRBJ2-7, with TRBD1 matching over 8 bases. The CDR3 has 14 residues. V trimming: 3 bases; J trimming: 3 bases; junction bases outside the gene matches: 4. The germline V gene has CDR1 MDHEN and CDR2 SYDVKM. The CDR3 DNA follows: TGTGCCAGCAGTTTCTCCAGGGGGCTCTACGAGCAGTACTTC. Its protein product is CASSFSRGLYEQYF.

J is TRBJ1-6 and V is TRBV4-1; D possibly corresponds to TRBD1 (6 bases). The V end was cut by 4 bases, the J end by 3 bases, with 19 bases between. CDR1 is MGHRA, CDR2 YSYEKL, per germline. This CDR3 has 18 residues. The CDR3 here is CASSLWPGGADYNSPLHF. The CDR3 DNA reads as TGCGCCAGCAGCCTCTGGCCGGGGGGGGCAGACTATAATTCACCCCTCCACTTT.

The CDR3 sequence: CASREQGYSEKLFF. The CDR3 nucleotides read TGTGCCAGCAGGGAACAGGGGTACAGTGAAAAACTGTTTTTT. The chain recombines TRBV2 with TRBJ1-4; 7 bases agree with TRBD1. The CDR3 has 14 residues. The ends lost 6 bases at V and 7 bases at J; junction bases unmatched: 8. From germline, CDR1 is SNHLY and CDR2 FYNNEI.

V and J are TRBV28 and TRBJ1-6; D possibly corresponds to TRBD1 (5 bases). The CDR3 is 16 residues long. Germline CDR1 MDHEN, CDR2 SYDVKM. With 4 bases removed from V and 10 bases from J, the gap between germline ends came to 20 bases. DNA for the CDR3: TGTGCCAGCAGTTCGCTACAGGACGGGGGTTTGTCACCCCTCCACTTT. Its protein is CASSSLQDGGLSPLHF.

V is TRBV7-2 and J is TRBJ2-3; TRBD2 matches at 11 bases. Germline CDR1 SGHTA, CDR2 FQGNSA. Germline trimming cut 0 bases from V and 9 bases from J; bases unmatched to any gene: 14. The CDR3 covers 18 residues. The CDR3 sequence: CASSLASGGAGPWATQYF. DNA for the CDR3: TGTGCCAGCAGCTTAGCTAGCGGGGGGGCCGGTCCCTGGGCCACGCAGTATTTT.

The rearrangement uses TRBV14 and TRBJ1-1; D is uncertain. The CDR3 consists of 14 residues. The V and J ends lost 0 bases and 4 bases respectively, with 9 bases between them. Germline CDR1 SGHDN, CDR2 FVKESK. The CDR3, as DNA: TGTGCCAGCAGCCAAGACTGGACTGGCACTGAAGCTTTCTTT. Translated: CASSQDWTGTEAFF.

This clone was detected a few times. This sequence joins TRBV9 and TRBJ1-1, with D possibly TRBD1 on 6 matching bases. This CDR3 is built from 14 residues. V lost 4 bases to trimming and J lost 1 base, with 11 bases between them. The germline gives CDR1 SGDLS, CDR2 YYNGEE. The CDR3 sequence is CASSPGHSNTEAFF. CDR3 DNA sequence: TGTGCCAGCAGCCCGGGACACTCGAACACTGAAGCTTTCTTT.

The V gene is TRBV4-1, the J gene TRBJ2-7; D not certain. Trimming removed 1 base at V and 6 bases at J, with 16 bases between. Per germline, CDR1 MGHRA and CDR2 YSYEKL. This CDR3 is 15 amino acids long. CDR3 coding DNA: TGCGCCAGCAGCCAAGGCGTTGGCGGAGCCGTCGAGCAGTACTTC. Translation: CASSQGVGGAVEQYF.

This chain links TRBV5-1 with TRBJ2-7; D gene ambiguous. Germline-derived CDR1 and CDR2 are SGHRS and YFSETQ. The germline V and J ends were trimmed by 4 bases and 3 bases, with 8 bases remaining between them. This CDR3 region has 12 residues. The CDR3: CASSTTGYEQYF. For the CDR3, the DNA is TGCGCCAGCAGCACGACTGGCTACGAGCAGTACTTC.

The chain has TRBV4-3 and TRBJ2-1, with unresolved D. V lost 0 bases, J lost 9 bases, and 12 bases lay in between. This CDR3 is 14 amino acids long. Germline assignment: CDR1 LGHNA and CDR2 YSLEER. As DNA, the CDR3 is TGCGCCAGCAGCCAAGATCGCAGTTTTGTTGAGCAGTTCTTC. Translation: CASSQDRSFVEQFF.

This clone showed up just a few times. V is TRBV5-4 and J is TRBJ2-1; no firm D call. Germline lookup yields CDR1 SGHNT and CDR2 YYREEE (reference sequence). This CDR3 spans 15 amino acids. Trimming removed 1 base at V and 0 bases at J, with 8 bases between. This CDR3 reads CASSLFGDSYNEQFF. The CDR3 region has the DNA TGTGCCAGCAGCTTGTTCGGAGACTCCTACAATGAGCAGTTCTTC.

This chain uses TRBV2 with TRBJ2-7, with 12 bases matching TRBD1. Germline CDR1 and CDR2: SNHLY and FYNNEI. V gave up 11 bases and J gave up 4 bases; unmatched junction bases: 6. CDR3 length: 13 residues. DNA of the CDR3: TGTGCCGAGGGGACAGGGGGCTTGTACGAGCAGTACTTC. It yields the protein CAEGTGGLYEQYF.

CDR3 in DNA: TGTGCCAGCAGTTTCGACAGTCAAGAGACCCAGTACTTC. It specifies CASSFDSQETQYF. The chain is built from TRBV28 and TRBJ2-5, with D tentatively TRBD1 (5 bases). The V gene's germline CDR1 is MDHEN and CDR2 SYDVKM. Trimming stripped 3 bases from V and 2 bases from J, with 7 bases between. The CDR3 length is 13 residues.

The chain has TRBV7-9 and TRBJ2-5, with D tentatively TRBD2 (6 bases). The CDR3 totals 16 residues. Germline CDR1 and CDR2: SEHNR and FQNEAQ (reference sequence). Trimming took 4 bases from V and 5 from J, leaving 20 bases between them. The CDR3 reads CASSSHTRGVAETQYF. CDR3 DNA: TGTGCCAGCAGCTCTCATACCCGCGGGGTAGCTGAGACCCAGTACTTC.

The rearrangement links TRBV6-5 to TRBJ1-1, with a possible D match to TRBD1 (6 bases). Germline values: CDR1 MNHEY, CDR2 SVGAGI. V dropped 5 bases and J dropped 4 bases, with 11 bases sitting between them. The CDR3 runs 13 residues. DNA for the CDR3: TGTGCCAGCAGTACTCCAGGGGTCACTGAAGCTTTCTTT. This translates into CASSTPGVTEAFF.

This sequence joins TRBV28 and TRBJ2-1, with no clear D. The germline gives CDR1 MDHEN, CDR2 SYDVKM. Trimming took 5 bases from V and 5 from J, leaving 13 bases between them. This CDR3 region has 14 residues. This CDR3 is CASSLWAGHNEQFF. For the CDR3, the DNA is TGTGCCAGCAGTCTTTGGGCAGGCCACAATGAGCAGTTCTTC. Using reference TRBV28 and TRBJ2-1 for the parts outside the CDR3, the full variable domain is DVKVTQSSRYLVKRTGEKVFLECVQDMDHENMFWYRQDPGLGLRLIYFSYDVKMKEKGDIPEGYSVSREKKERFSLILESASTNQTSMYLCASSLWAGHNEQFFGPGTRLTVL.

J is TRBJ2-1 and V is TRBV30; 7 positions agree with TRBD1. Unmatched junction bases numbered 12, after V lost 8 bases and J lost 2 bases. The germline V gene has CDR1 GTSNPN and CDR2 SVGIG (reference sequence). The CDR3 is 15 amino acids. The CDR3 region is CASSLGDRAYNEQFF. CDR3 bases: TGTGCCAGCAGCTTGGGAGACAGGGCCTACAATGAGCAGTTCTTC.

A word on this clone: Different DNA sequences within this sample yield the same CDR3. The rearrangement uses TRBV28 and TRBJ2-7; 8 positions match TRBD1. Germline assignment: CDR1 MDHEN and CDR2 SYDVKM. The length of the CDR3 is 13 residues. V was clipped by 6 bases and J by 2 bases; unmatched bases: 3. This CDR3 is CASSLTGAYEQYF. The DNA for the CDR3 is TGTGCCAGCAGCCTGACAGGGGCCTACGAGCAGTACTTC.

The chain carries TRBV4-3 and TRBJ2-7; D ambiguous. Germline V gives CDR1 LGHNA, CDR2 YSLEER. CDR3 length: 14 amino acids. With 0 bases removed from V and 3 bases from J, the gap between germline ends came to 9 bases. Written as DNA, the CDR3 is TGCGCCAGCAGCCAAGAGGTTAGCAGCTACGAGCAGTACTTC. Translating it yields CASSQEVSSYEQYF.

This clone appeared once. The J gene is TRBJ2-1, the V gene TRBV29-1; D perhaps matches TRBD2 (6 bases). Between the trimmed V and J ends, which lost 1 base and 6 bases, there was a span of 16 bases. The CDR3 runs 15 residues. Germline CDR1 SQVTM, CDR2 ANQGSEA. DNA for the CDR3: TGCAGCGTTGAAGCTGTAGCGGAGGATCGCAATGAGCAGTTCTTC. It encodes CSVEAVAEDRNEQFF.

CDR3 region: CASSPGLGLREAFF. In DNA form, the CDR3 reads TGTGCCAGCAGCCCCGGGTTGGGGTTGCGTGAAGCTTTCTTT. This chain joins TRBV7-3 and TRBJ1-1; D is ambiguous. This CDR3 comprises 14 residues. The V end lost 5 bases, the J end lost 7 bases, and 17 bases lay between the germline ends. Per germline, CDR1 SGHTA and CDR2 FQGTGA.